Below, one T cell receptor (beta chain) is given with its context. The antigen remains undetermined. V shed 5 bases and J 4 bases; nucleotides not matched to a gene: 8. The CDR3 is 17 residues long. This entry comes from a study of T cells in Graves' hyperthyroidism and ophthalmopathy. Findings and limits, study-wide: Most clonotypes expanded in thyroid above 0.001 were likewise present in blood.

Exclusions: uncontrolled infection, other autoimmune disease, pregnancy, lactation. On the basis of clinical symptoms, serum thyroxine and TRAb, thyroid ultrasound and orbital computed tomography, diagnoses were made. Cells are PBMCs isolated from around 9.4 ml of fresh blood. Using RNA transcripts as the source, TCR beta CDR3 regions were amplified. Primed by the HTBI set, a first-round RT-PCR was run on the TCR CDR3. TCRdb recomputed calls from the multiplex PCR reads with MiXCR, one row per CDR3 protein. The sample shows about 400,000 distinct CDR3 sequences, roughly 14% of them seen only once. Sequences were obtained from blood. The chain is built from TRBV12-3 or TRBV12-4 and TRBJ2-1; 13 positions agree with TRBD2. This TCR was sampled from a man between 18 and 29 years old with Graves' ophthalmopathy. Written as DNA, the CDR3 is TGTGCCAGCAGTGCAGGGACTAGCGGGACTCCATACAATGAGCAGTTCTTC. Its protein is CASSAGTSGTPYNEQFF.